The 19 T cell receptor beta chains in this list originate from one sample, sequenced in a study of blood T cell repertoires in COVID-19. Using immunoSEQ multiplex PCR, the repertoire was profiled, and TCRdb retains in-frame clones only, with some absent. The data hold more than 65,000 clones, with over 70% observed a single time. Sequencing used peripheral blood. Receptor source: a woman in her 70s with acute or convalescent COVID-19.

The CDR3 region has the DNA TGTGCCTGGGAGGACAGGGCAAGAGGTGAGCAGTTCTTC. Translation gives CAWEDRARGEQFF. This rearrangement joins TRBV30 to TRBJ2-1, with 8 bases lining up with TRBD1. Unmatched junction bases numbered 9, after V lost 5 bases and J lost 9 bases. The CDR3 length is 13 residues. CDR1 and CDR2 (germline): GTSNPN, SVGIG (reference sequence).

The V call is TRBV6-5, the J call TRBJ1-1, with a possible D match to TRBD1 (5 bases). Germline lookup yields CDR1 MNHEY and CDR2 SVGAGI. V lost 4 bases to trimming and J lost 1 base, with 10 bases between them. The CDR3 loop spans 14 amino acids. This chain's CDR3 is CASSSRQQNTEAFF. The CDR3 nucleotides read TGTGCCAGCAGTTCCAGACAGCAGAACACTGAAGCTTTCTTT.

CDR3 bases: TGCGCCAGCAGCCAAGATCCCAGCGGGGCCCAACAAGAGACCCAGTACTTC. Protein product: CASSQDPSGAQQETQYF. This sequence joins TRBV4-1 and TRBJ2-5; 7 positions agree with TRBD2. This CDR3 has 17 residues. Germline V CDR1 and CDR2: MGHRA, YSYEKL. The V segment lost 0 bases and the J segment 2 bases; nucleotides outside the gene matches: 9.

V is TRBV5-6 and J is TRBJ1-4; D remains ambiguous. V was shortened by 0 bases and J by 5 bases, with 8 bases between the two germline ends. The CDR3 covers 14 residues. The germline V gene has CDR1 SGHDT and CDR2 YYEEEE. CDR3 DNA: TGTGCCAGCAGCTTGGGTGGGCCGAATGAAAAACTGTTTTTT. This gives the protein CASSLGGPNEKLFF.

The V and J genes are TRBV19 and TRBJ1-5; 10 nucleotides align to TRBD1. Germline-derived CDR1 and CDR2 are LNHDA and SQIVND (reference sequence). The CDR3 has 15 residues. V shed 5 bases, J shed 4 bases, and the junction held 5 bases outside the gene matches. The CDR3 coding sequence is TGTGCCAGTAGTGCCCCGGGACAGGGGAATCAGCCCCAGCATTTT. Protein sequence: CASSAPGQGNQPQHF.

The CDR3: CASAPGGNSRSMNTEAFF. In DNA, the CDR3 is TGTGCCAGCGCCCCCGGCGGGAACTCGAGGAGCATGAACACTGAAGCTTTCTTT. V is TRBV5-4 and J is TRBJ1-1; D is undetermined. Germline assignment: CDR1 SGHNT and CDR2 YYREEE (reference sequence). There are 18 residues in the CDR3. V dropped 7 bases and J dropped 0 bases, with 25 bases sitting between them.

The chain is built from TRBV2 and TRBJ2-3; 7 bases map to TRBD2. CDR1 is SNHLY, CDR2 FYNNEI, per germline. This CDR3 comprises 16 residues. J was trimmed by 5 bases and V by 2 bases; bases with no gene match: 10. CDR3 region: CASSESASGLLDTQYF. CDR3 DNA: TGTGCCAGCAGTGAATCGGCTAGCGGCCTCTTAGATACGCAGTATTTT.

This chain links TRBV5-6 with TRBJ2-3, with 11 bases that match TRBD2. V gave up 1 base and J gave up 0 bases; unmatched junction bases: 4. CDR1 is SGHDT and CDR2 is YYEEEE in the germline V gene. The CDR3 is made up of 17 amino acids. CDR3 protein: CASSLISGRVSTDTQYF. CDR3 bases: TGTGCCAGCAGCTTGATTAGCGGGAGGGTTAGCACAGATACGCAGTATTTT.

DNA of the CDR3: TGTGCCAGTAGTCCGTATTCAGGGCATGGCTACACCTTC. This codes for CASSPYSGHGYTF. The V gene is TRBV19, the J gene TRBJ1-2; tentative D call: TRBD1 (5 bases). CDR3 size: 13 residues. With 5 bases removed from V and 6 bases from J, the gap between germline ends came to 13 bases. The germline CDR1 and CDR2 sequences are LNHDA and SQIVND (reference sequence). The complete variable domain, with remaining parts taken from reference TRBV19 and TRBJ1-2, reads DGGITQSPKYLFRKEGQNVTLSCEQNLNHDAMYWYRQDPGQGLRLIYYSQIVNDFQKGDIAEGYSVSREKKESFPLTVTSAQKNPTAFYLCASSPYSGHGYTFGSGTRLTVV.

This clone appeared once. This rearrangement joins TRBV5-1 to TRBJ2-7, with 8 bases aligning to TRBD1. After removal of 0 bases from V and 11 bases from J, the junction contained 4 bases not matched to a gene. This CDR3 region has 12 residues. Per germline, CDR1 SGHRS and CDR2 YFSETQ. The DNA for the CDR3 is TGCGCCAGCAGCTTGGAGACAGGGGTGGAGTACTTC. It is translated as CASSLETGVEYF.

This chain connects TRBV7-8 to TRBJ1-3; no definite D call. The CDR3 spans 14 residues. In germline, CDR1 is SGHVS, CDR2 FQNEAQ. Trimming cost V 1 base and J 0 bases, with 4 bases left between them. As DNA, the CDR3 is TGTGCCAGCAGCTTAGACAGCTCTGGAAACACCATATATTTT. This codes for CASSLDSSGNTIYF.

This sequence joins TRBV28 and TRBJ1-4; 7 bases match TRBD1. Germline CDR1 reads MDHEN; CDR2 reads SYDVKM. This CDR3 is built from 15 residues. The V and J ends lost 8 bases and 4 bases, in that order; junction bases with no gene match: 10. CDR3 loop: CASQIGGGGNEKLFF. The DNA for the CDR3 is TGTGCCAGCCAGATAGGGGGCGGAGGTAATGAAAAACTGTTTTTT. The whole variable domain, filled in from reference TRBV28 and TRBJ1-4, reads DVKVTQSSRYLVKRTGEKVFLECVQDMDHENMFWYRQDPGLGLRLIYFSYDVKMKEKGDIPEGYSVSREKKERFSLILESASTNQTSMYLCASQIGGGGNEKLFFGSGTQLSVL.

This chain uses TRBV5-1 with TRBJ2-1; 11 bases line up with TRBD1. Losses at the gene ends were 4 bases for V and 9 bases for J; bases not matched to a gene: 9. The length of the CDR3 is 15 residues. CDR1 SGHRS and CDR2 YFSETQ come from the germline V gene. The chain's CDR3 is CASSPGTGGWGEQFF. The DNA of the CDR3 is TGCGCCAGCAGCCCGGGGACAGGGGGATGGGGTGAGCAGTTCTTC.

The rearrangement uses TRBV28 and TRBJ2-7; 13 positions agree with TRBD2. The germline V gene encodes CDR1 MDHEN and CDR2 SYDVKM. This CDR3 is built from 18 residues. V lost 4 bases and J lost 0; bases outside the gene matches: 9. CDR3 coding DNA: TGTGCCAGCAGTTCCGGGACTAGCGGGATACCTTTCTCCTACGAGCAGTACTTC. It codes for CASSSGTSGIPFSYEQYF.

This chain links TRBV28 with TRBJ1-3; tentative D call: TRBD1 (5 bases). Trimming took off 7 bases at V and 8 bases at J, with 12 bases between the two ends. From germline, CDR1 is MDHEN and CDR2 SYDVKM. CDR3 length equals 12 residues. The CDR3 nucleotides read TGTGCCAGCACGGGGGGTGGGGACACCATATATTTT. Translation gives CASTGGGDTIYF. The full variable domain, rest sourced from reference TRBV28 and TRBJ1-3, is DVKVTQSSRYLVKRTGEKVFLECVQDMDHENMFWYRQDPGLGLRLIYFSYDVKMKEKGDIPEGYSVSREKKERFSLILESASTNQTSMYLCASTGGGDTIYFGEGSWLTVV.

This chain connects TRBV28 to TRBJ1-2; 8 positions match TRBD1. CDR3 length equals 21 residues. Germline assignment: CDR1 MDHEN and CDR2 SYDVKM. The junction had 26 bases not matched to a gene; V was cut back by 5 bases and J by 3 bases. CDR3 amino acids: CASSGWGAQGVPGGVYYGYTF. The CDR3 coding sequence is TGTGCCAGCAGTGGGTGGGGGGCACAGGGGGTGCCCGGAGGGGTATACTATGGCTACACCTTC.

A word on this clone: At one end the junction does not follow the germline gene, possibly because of a read error. V is TRBV24-1 and J is TRBJ2-1; D unresolved. Germline lookup yields CDR1 KGHDR and CDR2 SFDVKD. The CDR3 covers 13 residues. The CDR3 nucleotides are TGTGCCACCAGTGCAGACTCCCACAATGAGCAGTTCTTC. This gives the protein CATSADSHNEQFF.

V and J are TRBV2 and TRBJ2-1; 9 positions agree with TRBD1. This CDR3 spans 12 amino acids. Trimming at V came to 8 bases and at J to 8 bases, leaving 4 bases not matched to a gene. Germline loops: CDR1 SNHLY, CDR2 FYNNEI. CDR3 bases: TGTGCCAGCGTAAGACAGGGGGATGAGCAGTTCTTC. Translation gives CASVRQGDEQFF.

The chain's CDR3 is CASSSRVAGYYEQYF. DNA of the CDR3: TGTGCCAGCAGCTCCCGAGTAGCGGGGTACTACGAGCAGTACTTC. This chain joins TRBV7-9 and TRBJ2-7, with 8 bases matching TRBD2. The V gene's germline CDR1 is SEHNR and CDR2 FQNEAQ (reference sequence). Trimming took 4 bases from V and 3 from J; bases not matched to a gene: 8. The CDR3 runs to 15 residues.